The clone carrying this T cell receptor (beta chain) showed up many times. Its antigen is still unknown. The source of the sample is a study of T-cell reconstitution after alpha-beta-depleted transplantation in children. Unique molecular identifiers were incorporated during preparation of the TCRbeta library. MiXCR, run by TCRdb on the PCR reads, gives a single entry per CDR3 protein. The table lists under 250,000 distinct CDR3 sequences, roughly a quarter of them singletons. Germline-derived CDR1 and CDR2 are SGHTA and FQGNSA. This CDR3 region has 14 residues. The germline V and J ends were trimmed by 0 bases and 9 bases, with 11 bases remaining between them. Overall study results and limits: The origin of high day-60 TCRbeta diversity in some patients lay in surviving recipient T cells and thymic progenitors. Alpha-beta T cells about two months after transplant reportedly derived from several hundred expanded graft clones. T cells produced anew were the main source of T-cell counts and diversity one year after transplant.

The genes are TRBV7-2 and TRBJ2-2, with unresolved D. The receptor's source is a female patient between 2 and 15 years old who had a stem cell transplant for congenital amegakaryocytic thrombocytopenia, so the T cells may come from the graft donor. Here the sequenced sample was PBMCs, mostly from graft donor cells, taken 360 days after TCRalphabeta/CD19-depleted stem cell transplant. The CDR3 spells CASSLASYPRELFF. Written as DNA, the CDR3 is TGTGCCAGCAGCTTAGCCAGTTACCCTAGGGAGCTGTTTTTT.